These 20 T cell receptor beta chains originate from one sample sequenced in a study of cytomegalovirus exposure and HLA in healthy donors. The PCR had 60 Vbeta and 13 Jbeta primers. TCRdb keeps only in-frame clones here, not all; method: immunoSEQ multiplex PCR. The table includes 120,000 or so clones, 65% to 75% detected once. The sequenced sample consisted of PBMCs. Receptors were obtained from a woman aged 45 to 65 in good health and CMV-seropositive.

This clone was recorded a few times. The rearrangement joins TRBV19 to TRBJ1-4; no clear D gene. Germline V gives CDR1 LNHDA, CDR2 SQIVND (reference sequence). Trimming shortened V by 5 bases and J by 6 bases, and 7 bases separated the two germline ends. This CDR3 is built from 12 residues. The CDR3 nucleotides read TGTGCCAGTAGTTTAACGGATGAAAAACTGTTTTTT. This gives the protein CASSLTDEKLFF.

V usage is TRBV19 and J usage is TRBJ1-1; D is uncertain. Germline values: CDR1 LNHDA, CDR2 SQIVND (reference sequence). This CDR3 comprises 12 residues. V lost 9 bases to trimming and J lost 10 bases, with 18 bases between them. CDR3 nucleotide sequence: TGTGCCAGCCAAGCCCTCGGGAGTCCAGCTTTCTTT. It is translated as CASQALGSPAFF.

This clone was counted between two and nine times. The chain joins TRBV6-5 to TRBJ1-1; D remains ambiguous. V lost 1 base and J lost 4, with 13 bases in between. Germline-derived CDR1 and CDR2 are MNHEY and SVGAGI. The CDR3 has 15 amino acids. CDR3 DNA: TGTGCCAGCAGTTACTTGGCCAGCCAGGCCACTGAAGCTTTCTTT. Protein sequence: CASSYLASQATEAFF.

V and J are TRBV5-1 and TRBJ1-3; no reliable D call. The CDR3 covers 17 residues. The V end was cut by 0 bases, the J end by 0 bases, with 13 bases between. CDR1 SGHRS and CDR2 YFSETQ come from the germline V gene. The CDR3 spells CASSLAGGRTSGNTIYF. CDR3 bases: TGCGCCAGCAGCTTGGCCGGAGGGCGAACCTCTGGAAACACCATATATTTT.

This clone was counted once. The gene calls are TRBV13 and TRBJ2-7, with TRBD1 matching 9 bases. The CDR3 has 15 residues. Per the germline V gene, CDR1 is PRHDT and CDR2 is FYEKMQ (reference sequence). The V segment lost 5 bases and the J segment 1 base; nucleotides outside the gene matches: 6. For the CDR3, the DNA is TGTGCCAGCAGCCCCCCCGGACAGGGGTCCTACGAGCAGTACTTC. It translates to CASSPPGQGSYEQYF.

This clone was seen just once. The chain combines TRBV7-9 with TRBJ1-6; D not resolved. The CDR3 runs 14 residues. Germline CDR1 and CDR2: SEHNR and FQNEAQ (reference sequence). V was trimmed by 3 bases and J by 7 bases, leaving 10 bases between them. CDR3 amino acids: CASSFLKPNSPLHF. CDR3 nucleotide sequence: TGTGCCAGCAGCTTTTTAAAGCCGAATTCACCCCTCCACTTT. Complete variable domain (other parts from reference TRBV7-9 and TRBJ1-6): DTGVSQNPRHKITKRGQNVTFRCDPISEHNRLYWYRQTLGQGPEFLTYFQNEAQLEKSRLLSDRFSAERPKGSFSTLEIQRTEQGDSAMYLCASSFLKPNSPLHFGNGTRLTVT.

The gene calls are TRBV11-3 and TRBJ2-2; D is perhaps TRBD1 (5 bases). The CDR3 is 14 amino acids. Trimming pared 4 bases from V and 7 bases from J, leaving 13 bases between. Germline V gene lookup returns CDR1 SGHNT and CDR2 YENEEA. CDR3 protein: CASSYRSGRGELFF. DNA for the CDR3: TGTGCCAGCAGCTACCGTTCAGGGCGCGGGGAGCTGTTTTTT.

This chain joins TRBV30 and TRBJ2-6; the D gene is possibly TRBD1 (6 bases). V was trimmed by 4 bases and J by 0 bases, leaving 10 bases between them. This CDR3 has 15 amino acids. The germline V gene has CDR1 GTSNPN and CDR2 SVGIG (reference sequence). CDR3 coding DNA: TGTGCCTGGAAAAACAGGGCCTCTGGGGCCAACGTCCTGACTTTC. It specifies CAWKNRASGANVLTF. The full variable domain, completed using reference TRBV30 and TRBJ2-6, is SQTIHQWPATLVQPVGSPLSLECTVEGTSNPNLYWYRQAAGRGLQLLFYSVGIGQISSEVPQNLSASRPQDRQFILSSKKLLLSDSGFYLCAWKNRASGANVLTFGAGSRLTVL.

Notes on this clone: A junction boundary mismatches the germline segment, possibly from a read error. The chain links TRBV6-8 to TRBJ1-4, with TRBD1 identical over 9 bases. The CDR3 is made up of 14 amino acids. Germline V gene data show CDR1 as MNHGY and CDR2 as SAAAGT. The CDR3 DNA reads as TGTGCCAGCAAAACCCCCGGGACAGGGATGCTTTTAGCCTTT. It encodes CASKTPGTGMLLAF.

The V call is TRBV4-2, the J call TRBJ1-6, with TRBD1 identical over 8 bases. Germline trimming cut 0 bases from V and 10 bases from J; bases unmatched to any gene: 11. The length of the CDR3 is 17 residues. Germline V CDR1 and CDR2: LGHNA, YNFKEQ. CDR3 in DNA: TGTGCCAGCAGCCAAGAACCCGACAGGGGTTTCCGATCACCCCTCCACTTT. Amino acids: CASSQEPDRGFRSPLHF.

The J gene is TRBJ2-3, the V gene TRBV6-5, with a weak D call TRBD2 (5 bases). The CDR3 is 14 residues long. Deletions cut 7 bases from V and 2 bases from J, with 13 bases between. Germline CDR1 MNHEY, CDR2 SVGAGI. CDR3 sequence reads: CASKAGGYTDTQYF. CDR3 bases: TGTGCCAGCAAGGCCGGCGGGTACACAGATACGCAGTATTTT.

This clone came up once. J is TRBJ1-5 and V is TRBV6-1; D is unresolved. Trimming stripped 2 bases from V and 7 bases from J, with 9 bases between. Germline loops: CDR1 MNHNS, CDR2 SASEGT. This CDR3 is 13 amino acids long. CDR3 DNA sequence: TGTGCCAGCAGTGAACGGAGAGACCAGCCCCAGCATTTT. Its protein is CASSERRDQPQHF.

This clone was observed a handful of times. The rearrangement uses TRBV19 and TRBJ2-2; 9 positions agree with TRBD2. V lost 5 bases, J lost 6 bases, and 19 bases stayed unmatched. This CDR3 region has 19 residues. Per the germline V gene, CDR1 is LNHDA and CDR2 is SQIVND (reference sequence). CDR3 nucleotides: TGTGCCAGTAGTCCCCATCCGGACCCTAGCGGGGCCTCGCCCGGGGAGCTGTTTTTT. It yields the protein CASSPHPDPSGASPGELFF.

The V gene is TRBV4-1, the J gene TRBJ2-5; weak D call: TRBD2 (6 bases). The end of the DNA is better explained by TRBJ2-7, so the J call may be wrong. The V gene's germline CDR1 is MGHRA and CDR2 YSYEKL. This CDR3 has 14 amino acids. CDR3 in amino acids: CASSQAEGTYEQYF. The DNA of the CDR3 is TGCGCCAGCAGCCAAGCGGAGGGGACCTACGAGCAGTACTTC.

CDR3 DNA: TGTGCTAGTGGTTCAGGACTGAGTAATGAAAAACTGTTTTTT. Protein sequence: CASGSGLSNEKLFF. The rearrangement joins TRBV12-5 to TRBJ1-4; D is ambiguous. Trimming stripped 4 bases from V and 4 bases from J, with 10 bases between. From germline, CDR1 is LGHNT and CDR2 FRNRAP. There are 14 residues in the CDR3.

V gene TRBV18 combines with J gene TRBJ1-1; D uncertain. This CDR3 has 13 amino acids. V shed 3 bases and J shed 4 bases, with 9 bases lying between them. CDR1 KGHSH and CDR2 LQKENI come from the germline V gene. The CDR3 sequence is CASSPQPGTEAFF. Here the CDR3 DNA reads TGTGCCAGCTCACCTCAACCCGGCACTGAAGCTTTCTTT.

The rearrangement links TRBV5-4 to TRBJ2-7, with TRBD1 matching over 10 bases. J lost 4 bases, V lost 3 bases, and 7 bases had no gene match. The CDR3 is 15 amino acids. CDR1 and CDR2 (germline): SGHNT, YYREEE (reference sequence). The CDR3 DNA sequence: TGTGCCAGCAGCTCGCCGGGACAGGGGTTATACGAGCAGTACTTC. Amino acids: CASSSPGQGLYEQYF.

The rearrangement links TRBV7-2 to TRBJ2-2; D is unresolved. Germline V gene lookup returns CDR1 SGHTA and CDR2 FQGNSA. This CDR3 comprises 13 residues. The V end lost 7 bases, the J end lost 4 bases, and 10 bases lay between the germline ends. CDR3 sequence reads: CASIPRVTGELFF. DNA for the CDR3: TGTGCCAGCATCCCCCGAGTCACCGGGGAGCTGTTTTTT.

This clone showed up just a few times. The J gene is TRBJ2-7, the V gene TRBV11-2; 12 bases map to TRBD2. Germline V gene sequence: CDR1 SGHAT, CDR2 FQNNGV. V trimming: 5 bases; J trimming: 3 bases; junction bases outside the gene matches: 8. There are 16 residues in the CDR3. The CDR3 DNA reads TGTGCCAGCAGCACCGGACTAGCGGGGAATTTCTACGAGCAGTACTTC. This codes for CASSTGLAGNFYEQYF.

V gene TRBV4-3 combines with J gene TRBJ1-4, with a possible D match to TRBD1 (5 bases). Germline CDR1 and CDR2: LGHNA and YSLEER. Trimming took 0 bases from V and 8 from J, leaving 7 bases between them. This CDR3 comprises 13 residues. CDR3 protein: CASSQERGEKLFF. The CDR3 DNA follows: TGCGCCAGCAGCCAAGAAAGGGGAGAAAAACTGTTTTTT.